These 28 T cell receptor beta chains were all obtained from the same sample, sequenced in a study of cytomegalovirus exposure and HLA in healthy donors. PCR amplification relied on 60 Vbeta primers (plus 13 Jbeta primers). Assay used: immunoSEQ multiplex PCR; TCRdb lists only in-frame clones, some missing. The top ten hold 2% to 2.5% of the sample, which has 70,000 to 95,000 clones, approximately 80% seen once. Sequenced sample: PBMCs. Receptor source: a man younger than 35 in good health and CMV-seronegative.

V and J are TRBV5-1 and TRBJ1-2; D gene unclear. Looked up from germline, CDR1 is SGHRS and CDR2 is YFSETQ. Trimming pared 4 bases from V and 6 bases from J, leaving 16 bases between. The CDR3 contains 14 residues. This CDR3 reads CASSAGYISDGYTF. CDR3 bases: TGCGCCAGCAGCGCGGGCTACATCTCGGATGGCTACACCTTC.

The chain uses TRBV19 and TRBJ1-2, with D uncertain. Germline assignment: CDR1 LNHDA and CDR2 SQIVND (reference sequence). The V gene lost 3 bases and the J gene lost 5 bases, with 16 bases spanning the gap. CDR3 length equals 15 residues. The CDR3 DNA follows: TGTGCCAGTAGTATTAACCCCGAGCTCCATTATGGCTACACCTTC. It is translated as CASSINPELHYGYTF.

The CDR3 nucleotides are TGCGCCAGCAGTATGGCTGATCCTAACTATGGCTACACCTTC. As protein: CASSMADPNYGYTF. This chain links TRBV5-1 with TRBJ1-2; D gene uncertain. The CDR3 consists of 14 residues. V was cut by 5 bases and J by 0 bases, with 11 bases left in between. Germline assignment: CDR1 SGHRS and CDR2 YFSETQ.

The chain recombines TRBV14 with TRBJ2-3, with a possible D match to TRBD2 (5 bases). Germline CDR1 is SGHDN and CDR2 is FVKESK. V was pared by 1 base and J by 5 bases, with 7 bases between. The CDR3 is 13 amino acids. CDR3 nucleotide sequence: TGTGCCAGCAGCCAAGCGAGCGGAGATACGCAGTATTTT. Residues: CASSQASGDTQYF.

J is TRBJ2-1 and V is TRBV4-2; possible D gene TRBD1, 6 bases. The germline V gene encodes CDR1 LGHNA and CDR2 YNFKEQ. V shed 4 bases and J shed 8 bases, with 12 bases lying between them. This CDR3 has 13 residues. CDR3 amino acids: CASSPKDRHEQFF. The CDR3, as DNA: TGTGCCAGCAGCCCCAAAGACAGGCATGAGCAGTTCTTC.

V gene TRBV9 combines with J gene TRBJ2-5; 7 positions agree with TRBD2. Germline-derived CDR1 and CDR2 are SGDLS and YYNGEE. Trimming took 4 bases from V and 6 from J; bases not matched to a gene: 6. The CDR3 is 13 amino acids. CDR3 protein: CASSSGTTKTQYF. CDR3 nucleotide sequence: TGTGCCAGCAGCTCAGGGACTACAAAGACCCAGTACTTC.

This sequence joins TRBV10-2 and TRBJ2-3; 7 bases align to TRBD1. From germline, CDR1 is WSHSY and CDR2 SAAADI. This CDR3 contains 17 residues. The V gene end was trimmed by 6 bases and the J gene end by 2 bases; junction bases not matched to a gene: 14. CDR3 amino acids: CASRPLFLTGLTDTQYF. The CDR3 bases are TGCGCCAGCAGACCACTATTTCTGACAGGGCTCACAGATACGCAGTATTTT.

The genes are TRBV7-9 and TRBJ2-7; 8 bases match TRBD1. The CDR3 contains 14 residues. Germline V gives CDR1 SEHNR, CDR2 FQNEAQ (reference sequence). Losses at the gene ends were 0 bases for V and 6 bases for J; bases not matched to a gene: 4. The chain's CDR3 is CASSLAQGVGEQYF. As DNA, the CDR3 is TGTGCCAGCAGCTTAGCACAGGGGGTTGGCGAGCAGTACTTC.

The rearrangement uses TRBV5-4 and TRBJ2-7; tentatively, D is TRBD1 (6 bases). V was trimmed by 1 base and J by 3 bases, leaving 8 bases between them. The CDR3 is 13 residues long. In germline, CDR1 is SGHNT, CDR2 YYREEE (reference sequence). CDR3 sequence reads: CASSLPGVYEQYF. CDR3 coding DNA: TGTGCCAGCAGCTTGCCAGGGGTCTACGAGCAGTACTTC.

The rearrangement joins TRBV21-1 to TRBJ1-5. TRBV21-1 constitutes a pseudogene. This CDR3 has 16 amino acids. The CDR3 protein is CASSKECEGVDQPQHF. Here the CDR3 DNA reads TGTGCCAGCAGCAAAGAGTGCGAAGGAGTCGATCAGCCCCAGCATTTT.

The gene calls are TRBV4-1 and TRBJ2-5; D not resolved. Trimming cost V 2 bases and J 5 bases, with 9 bases left between them. The CDR3 contains 13 residues. In germline, CDR1 is MGHRA, CDR2 YSYEKL. CDR3 protein: CASSQRGAETQYF. The CDR3 nucleotides are TGCGCCAGCAGCCAAAGAGGAGCGGAGACCCAGTACTTC.

DNA of the CDR3: TGCGCCAGCAGCTTGCGGGGGGGCCGCGGACTCGTTGTCCAGCAAGAGACCCAGTACTTC. Protein product: CASSLRGGRGLVVQQETQYF. V gene TRBV5-1 combines with J gene TRBJ2-5; 8 bases are shared with TRBD2. CDR1 is SGHRS, CDR2 YFSETQ, per germline. The V and J ends lost 1 base and 2 bases, in that order; junction bases with no gene match: 19. This CDR3 comprises 20 residues.

As for this clone: The junction differs from germline at one of its ends, possibly a read error. V is TRBV7-9 and J is TRBJ1-4, with a weak D call TRBD1 (6 bases). The CDR3 consists of 16 residues. Germline V lookup: CDR1 SEHNR, CDR2 FQNEAQ (reference sequence). DNA for the CDR3: TGTTCCAGCAGCTTAGGGGGGCTGGCAACTAATGAAAAATTGTTTTTT. Translation: CSSSLGGLATNEKLFF.

This chain connects TRBV5-1 to TRBJ2-2; 7 bases match TRBD2. The germline CDR1 and CDR2 sequences are SGHRS and YFSETQ. This CDR3 is built from 15 residues. With 3 bases clipped from V and 2 bases from J, the junction kept 4 bases outside the gene matches. The CDR3 region is CASSSGTKNTGELFF. DNA for the CDR3: TGCGCCAGCAGCTCCGGGACTAAAAACACCGGGGAGCTGTTTTTT.

Comments on this clone: One junction end disagrees with the germline gene, perhaps due to a read error. V is TRBV7-2 and J is TRBJ2-4; D may be TRBD2 (5 bases). This CDR3 has 13 amino acids. Germline CDR1 is SGHTA and CDR2 is FQGNSA. As DNA, the CDR3 is TGTGCCAGCAGCTTAGATCGGGCCCGAGGGCCCAACTTC. Translated, it gives CASSLDRARGPNF.

The chain joins TRBV2 to TRBJ2-7, with 9 positions matching TRBD2. Trimming at V came to 7 bases and at J to 2 bases, leaving 6 bases not matched to a gene. Germline lookup yields CDR1 SNHLY and CDR2 FYNNEI. The CDR3 length is 14 residues. The CDR3 DNA sequence: TGTGCCAGCAAGCAGCGGGGGGTCCCCTACGAGCAGTACTTC. It yields the protein CASKQRGVPYEQYF. The variable domain in full, with the rest retrieved from reference TRBV2 and TRBJ2-7, is EPEVTQTPSHQVTQMGQEVILRCVPISNHLYFYWYRQILGQKVEFLVSFYNNEISEKSEIFDDQFSVERPDGSNFTLKIRSTKLEDSAMYFCASKQRGVPYEQYFGPGTRLTVT.

This clone came up a few times. V usage is TRBV4-2 and J usage is TRBJ2-7; weak D call: TRBD1 (6 bases). CDR3 size: 15 residues. The V and J ends lost 0 bases and 0 bases respectively, with 9 bases between them. Germline V gene lookup returns CDR1 LGHNA and CDR2 YNFKEQ. The CDR3 here is CASSQDGQPSYEQYF. The CDR3 nucleotides are TGTGCCAGCAGCCAAGATGGACAGCCCTCCTACGAGCAGTACTTC.

The J gene is TRBJ1-4, the V gene TRBV6-5; D is unclear. V dropped 2 bases and J dropped 5 bases, with 15 bases sitting between them. This CDR3 comprises 16 residues. Per the germline V gene, CDR1 is MNHEY and CDR2 is SVGAGI. CDR3: CASSYRRSGGNEKLFF. The CDR3 DNA reads TGTGCCAGCAGTTACCGTCGGTCAGGAGGGAATGAAAAACTGTTTTTT.

The CDR3 coding sequence is TGTGCCAGCAGCTACGGAATTACAGGTCAGCCCCAGCATTTT. It yields the protein CASSYGITGQPQHF. The chain is built from TRBV7-2 and TRBJ1-5, with TRBD1 as a possible D gene (5 bases). The length of the CDR3 is 14 residues. The V gene lost 4 bases and the J gene lost 6 bases, with 13 bases spanning the gap. Germline-derived CDR1 and CDR2 are SGHTA and FQGNSA.

The rearrangement uses TRBV7-9 and TRBJ2-2, with a tentative D call TRBD2 (5 bases). Germline V gene sequence: CDR1 SEHNR, CDR2 FQNEAQ (reference sequence). The ends were cut back, 8 bases at V and 5 bases at J, with 18 bases in the middle. The CDR3 has 15 residues. CDR3 bases: TGTGCCAGCCCCCTAGGGCTAGCTGAAACCGGGGAGCTGTTTTTT. It yields the protein CASPLGLAETGELFF.

The rearrangement joins TRBV11-3 to TRBJ2-2; D might be TRBD2 (6 bases). Germline CDR1 and CDR2: SGHNT and YENEEA. This CDR3 contains 17 residues. V dropped 1 base and J dropped 7 bases, with 19 bases sitting between them. The CDR3 loop is CASSLGVGGYGVGELFF. The CDR3 bases are TGTGCCAGCAGCTTAGGCGTCGGAGGGTACGGGGTCGGGGAGCTGTTTTTT. The full variable domain, in which reference TRBV11-3 and TRBJ2-2 provide the parts outside the CDR3, is EAGVVQSPRYKIIEKKQPVAFWCNPISGHNTLYWYLQNLGQGPELLIRYENEEAVDDSQLPKDRFSAERLKGVDSTLKIQPAELGDSAVYLCASSLGVGGYGVGELFFGEGSRLTVL.

This chain connects TRBV7-6 to TRBJ1-5; D call uncertain. The germline gives CDR1 SGHVS, CDR2 FNYEAQ. CDR3 length equals 12 residues. Trimming stripped 5 bases from V and 7 bases from J, with 9 bases between. The DNA for the CDR3 is TGTGCCAGCAGCCCCGCGGGCCAGCCCCAGCATTTT. Translating it yields CASSPAGQPQHF.

The table lists this clone with a count of one. V usage is TRBV14 and J usage is TRBJ2-1; a possible D gene is TRBD2 (5 bases). The CDR3 has 16 amino acids. Germline lookup yields CDR1 SGHDN and CDR2 FVKESK. Trimming pared 1 base from V and 9 bases from J, leaving 19 bases between. CDR3 DNA: TGTGCCAGCAGCCAAGCCCCTCGGGCTAGCTGGGGTGAGCAGTTCTTC. Translated: CASSQAPRASWGEQFF.

The chain has TRBV10-1 and TRBJ2-5, with 14 bases aligning to TRBD2. The J call is doubtful: the DNA matches TRBJ2-7 better. CDR3 length: 18 residues. In germline, CDR1 is WNHNN, CDR2 SYGVQD (reference sequence). The CDR3 region is CASTPGLAGAFSSYEQYF. CDR3 coding DNA: TGCGCCAGCACCCCGGGACTAGCGGGGGCCTTCAGCTCCTACGAGCAGTACTTC.

This chain connects TRBV28 to TRBJ1-2, with 7 bases identical to TRBD1. The J segment lost 2 bases and the V segment lost 7 bases, leaving 10 bases of the junction unmatched. Germline CDR1 is MDHEN and CDR2 is SYDVKM. CDR3 length: 15 amino acids. The chain's CDR3 is CASTSTGLGNYGYTF. The CDR3 DNA is TGTGCCAGCACCTCGACAGGGTTAGGAAACTATGGCTACACCTTC.

This clone has just one count. The rearrangement links TRBV7-6 to TRBJ1-1, with D maybe TRBD1 (5 bases). Trimming cost V 1 base and J 1 base, with 7 bases left between them. The CDR3 runs 14 residues. The germline CDR1 and CDR2 sequences are SGHVS and FNYEAQ. The CDR3 DNA is TGTGCCAGCAGCTTAGTAACAGGGAACACTGAAGCTTTCTTT. It yields the protein CASSLVTGNTEAFF.

CDR3 protein: CASSPATSGVEETQYF. In nucleotides, the CDR3 is TGTGCCAGCAGTCCAGCGACTAGCGGGGTGGAAGAGACCCAGTACTTC. The genes are TRBV27 and TRBJ2-5, with TRBD2 identical over 11 bases. Germline CDR1 and CDR2: MNHEY and SMNVEV (reference sequence). This CDR3 region has 16 residues. J gave up 3 bases and V 5 bases, and 8 bases lay outside the gene matches.

This clone was picked up a small number of times. This chain links TRBV6-5 with TRBJ1-5, with a weak D call TRBD1 (5 bases). The CDR3 has 15 amino acids. Trimming removed 5 bases at V and 3 bases at J, with 14 bases between. Germline CDR1 and CDR2: MNHEY and SVGAGI. Here the CDR3 reads CASSPGGWINQPQHF. CDR3 in DNA: TGTGCCAGCAGTCCCGGGGGGTGGATCAATCAGCCCCAGCATTTT.